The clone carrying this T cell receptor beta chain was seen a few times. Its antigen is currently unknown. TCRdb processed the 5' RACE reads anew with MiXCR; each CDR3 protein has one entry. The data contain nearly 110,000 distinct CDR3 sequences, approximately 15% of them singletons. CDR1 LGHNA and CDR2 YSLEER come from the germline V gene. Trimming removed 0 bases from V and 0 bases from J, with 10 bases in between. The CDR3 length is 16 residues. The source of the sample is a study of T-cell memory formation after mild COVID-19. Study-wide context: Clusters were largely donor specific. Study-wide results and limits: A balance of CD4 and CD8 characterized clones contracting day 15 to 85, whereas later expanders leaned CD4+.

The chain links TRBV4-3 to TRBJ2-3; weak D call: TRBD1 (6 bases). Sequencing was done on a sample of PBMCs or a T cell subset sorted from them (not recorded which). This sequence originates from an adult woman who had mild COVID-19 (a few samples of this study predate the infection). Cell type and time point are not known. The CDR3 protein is CASSQEGQGSTDTQYF. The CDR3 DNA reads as TGCGCCAGCAGCCAAGAAGGGCAGGGGAGCACAGATACGCAGTATTTT.